These T cell receptor beta chains were read from a single sample in a study of T cells in Graves' hyperthyroidism and ophthalmopathy. MiXCR, applied by TCRdb to the multiplex PCR reads, yields one record per CDR3 protein. Counted here are 640,000 or so distinct CDR3 sequences, 13% to 15% occurring once; the ten biggest clones make up roughly 7%. Source material: blood. The source of these receptors is a woman between 18 and 30 years old with Graves' ophthalmopathy. The CDR3 runs from the conserved cysteine through the conserved F or W. The D gene is left open where the match is weak. The size field is filled for only some rows; it gives once, few, many or a size class.

clone_size,d_call,j_call,v_call,cdr3_aa,cdr3_nt
.,.,TRBJ1-5,TRBV19,CASNHNWGAGSNQPQHF,TGTGCCAGTAACCATAATTGGGGGGCAGGTAGCAATCAGCCCCAGCATTTT
many,.,TRBJ2-5,TRBV30,CAWRAGLSTQYF,TGTGCCTGGAGGGCGGGACTCTCGACCCAGTACTTC
many,TRBD1,TRBJ1-5,TRBV20-1,CSAGQDLNQPQHF,TGCAGTGCCGGACAGGACCTCAATCAGCCCCAGCATTTT
many,TRBD1,TRBJ1-6,TRBV28,CASREQGARSPLHF,TGTGCCAGCAGAGAACAGGGGGCACGGTCACCCCTCCACTTT
many,TRBD2,TRBJ2-1,TRBV6-1,CASRNIPETTSGSHEQFF,TGTGCCAGCAGAAATATCCCCGAAACGACTAGCGGGAGTCATGAGCAGTTCTTC
.,.,TRBJ1-4,TRBV19,CASSVDSHLRTEKLFF,TGTGCCAGTAGCGTCGACAGTCACCTGAGGACGGAAAAACTGTTTTTT
many,TRBD2,TRBJ2-1,TRBV12-3/TRBV12-4,CASSSVLAGGPGNEQFF,TGTGCCAGCAGTTCGGTACTAGCGGGAGGGCCGGGAAATGAGCAGTTCTTC
.,.,TRBJ2-7,TRBV4-1,CASSRGGSAYEQYF,TGCGCCAGCAGCCGAGGGGGTAGTGCCTACGAGCAGTACTTC
few,TRBD2,TRBJ2-2,TRBV7-3,CASSNPGLGGELFF,TGTGCCAGCAGCAATCCGGGACTAGGCGGGGAGCTGTTTTTT
few,.,TRBJ1-5,TRBV19,CASLPGGYSNQPQHF,TGTGCCAGCCTACCGGGAGGGTATAGCAATCAGCCCCAGCATTTT
few,TRBD2,TRBJ2-4,TRBV6-1,CASSSSSGRDIQYF,TGTGCCAGCAGTAGTTCTAGCGGGAGAGACATTCAGTACTTC
few,TRBD1,TRBJ1-1,TRBV30,CAWGVRGQNTEAFF,TGTGCCTGGGGTGTCAGGGGGCAGAACACTGAAGCTTTCTTT
.,.,TRBJ2-7,TRBV6-5,CASSYEWRGSYEQYF,TGTGCCAGCAGTTACGAGTGGCGGGGCTCCTACGAGCAGTACTTC
many,.,TRBJ2-2,TRBV6-1,CASSESGTVNTGELFF,TGTGCCAGCAGTGAATCCGGGACGGTGAACACCGGGGAGCTGTTTTTT
.,.,TRBJ2-3,TRBV5-6,CASSLPQIITDTQYF,TGTGCCAGCAGTCTCCCCCAAATAATCACAGATACGCAGTATTTT
many,TRBD1,TRBJ1-1,TRBV7-2,CASSTGQVGEAFF,TGTGCCAGCAGCACCGGACAGGTGGGGGAAGCATTCTTT
.,TRBD2,TRBJ2-1,TRBV7-9,CASSLGSTSGRDSYNEQFF,TGTGCCAGCAGCTTAGGGTCGACTAGCGGGAGGGATTCCTACAATGAGCAGTTCTTC
.,.,TRBJ2-3,TRBV6-2/TRBV6-3,CASALFREQAQYF,TGTGCCAGCGCACTCTTCAGGGAACAAGCGCAGTATTTT
.,TRBD2,TRBJ2-7,TRBV5-6,CASSPGLVSAEQYF,TGTGCCAGCAGCCCGGGACTAGTATCTGCCGAGCAGTACTTC
many,.,TRBJ2-7,TRBV9,CASSVNEGQSYEQYF,TGTGCCAGCAGCGTAAATGAAGGTCAGTCCTACGAGCAGTACTTC
many,TRBD1,TRBJ2-1,TRBV3-1,CASSQETGGYNEQFF,TGTGCCAGCAGCCAAGAAACAGGGGGCTACAATGAGCAGTTCTTC
.,TRBD1,TRBJ2-2,TRBV14,CASSQVQGQGYTGELFF,TGTGCCAGCAGTCAAGTGCAAGGACAGGGGTACACCGGGGAGCTGTTTTTT
many,.,TRBJ1-1,TRBV20-1,CSAGRVLTGNTEAFF,TGCAGTGCAGGCCGGGTCCTTACGGGGAACACTGAAGCTTTCTTT
many,TRBD2,TRBJ2-3,TRBV6-2/TRBV6-3,CASSYLRLAGGDTQYF,TGTGCCAGCAGTTACCTGAGACTAGCGGGAGGAGATACGCAGTATTTT
many,.,TRBJ1-5,TRBV6-1,CASSGGGFNQPQHF,TGTGCCAGCAGTGGTGGTGGTTTCAATCAGCCCCAGCATTTT
many,TRBD1,TRBJ2-2,TRBV27,CASSRLRGTGDGELFF,TGTGCCAGCAGTCGACTTAGAGGGACAGGGGACGGGGAGCTGTTTTTT
many,TRBD2,TRBJ2-1,TRBV12-3/TRBV12-4,CASSFGLATGNEQFF,TGTGCCAGCAGTTTCGGACTAGCTACGGGCAATGAGCAGTTCTTC
many,.,TRBJ1-4,TRBV5-1,CASSFSGSHNEKLFF,TGCGCCAGCAGCTTCAGCGGCAGCCATAATGAAAAACTGTTTTTT
many,TRBD1,TRBJ2-7,TRBV5-1,CASSPTPGGGEQYF,TGCGCCAGCAGCCCTACCCCAGGGGGCGGCGAGCAGTACTTC
few,.,TRBJ2-2,TRBV6-1,CASIPLDRLGNTGELFF,TGTGCCAGCATCCCCCTAGACAGGTTAGGGAACACCGGGGAGCTGTTTTTT
many,TRBD2,TRBJ2-1,TRBV11-3,CASSLVLGLAKNEQFF,TGTGCCAGCAGCTTAGTCCTAGGACTAGCGAAGAATGAGCAGTTCTTC